This passage covers 6 T cell receptor beta chains from one sample sequenced in a study of T cell changes during pregnancy in multiple sclerosis. The table came from immunoSEQ multiplex PCR; TCRdb's copy has only in-frame clones and leaves some out. The sample gives 90,000 or so clones, roughly 94% of which show up once; roughly 1.7% is in the top ten. The material sequenced was peripheral blood, taken after pregnancy. The source is a female donor in good health, enrolled as a control in a pregnancy study.

The genes are TRBV11-2 and TRBJ2-3, with 12 nucleotides matching TRBD2. In germline, CDR1 is SGHAT, CDR2 FQNNGV. CDR3 size: 15 residues. After removal of 5 bases from V and 7 bases from J, the junction contained 7 bases not matched to a gene. CDR3 in amino acids: CASSPYTSGGYTQYF. The DNA for the CDR3 is TGTGCCAGCAGCCCCTATACTAGCGGGGGGTATACGCAGTATTTT.

The chain carries TRBV19 and TRBJ2-2; 8 positions match TRBD2. Germline CDR1 is LNHDA and CDR2 is SQIVND (reference sequence). The CDR3 totals 16 residues. V shed 7 bases and J 1 base; nucleotides not matched to a gene: 8. Here the CDR3 DNA reads TGTGCCAGTACCATTCGGGGGGGGATGAACACCGGGGAGCTGTTTTTT. This translates into CASTIRGGMNTGELFF.

The chain's CDR3 is CASSPTTGGPGELFF. CDR3 in DNA: TGTGCCAGCAGCCCTACGACAGGGGGCCCCGGGGAGCTGTTTTTT. This sequence joins TRBV28 and TRBJ2-2, with TRBD1 identical over 10 bases. Germline CDR1 and CDR2: MDHEN and SYDVKM. J lost 6 bases, V lost 6 bases, and 7 bases had no gene match. The CDR3 runs 15 residues.

The genes are TRBV29-1 and TRBJ1-2; D possibly corresponds to TRBD1 (5 bases). CDR1 SQVTM and CDR2 ANQGSEA come from the germline V gene. The V gene lost 3 bases and the J gene lost 1 base, with 9 bases spanning the gap. CDR3 size: 13 residues. CDR3 DNA: TGCAGCGTTGATCGGACAATTAACTATGGCTACACCTTC. Translation: CSVDRTINYGYTF.

The chain joins TRBV11-2 to TRBJ1-3, with D unresolved. Trimming removed 0 bases at V and 0 bases at J, with 6 bases between. This CDR3 is built from 15 residues. Germline loops: CDR1 SGHAT, CDR2 FQNNGV. CDR3 nucleotide sequence: TGTGCCAGCAGCTTAGACAGGCCCTCTGGAAACACCATATATTTT. This sequence encodes CASSLDRPSGNTIYF.

V is TRBV7-6 and J is TRBJ2-7; TRBD1 aligns across 9 bases. The CDR3 covers 14 residues. V gave up 4 bases and J gave up 5 bases; unmatched junction bases: 6. Germline assignment: CDR1 SGHVS and CDR2 FNYEAQ. The CDR3 DNA follows: TGTGCCAGCAGCTCTCCGGGACAGGGAGACGAGCAGTACTTC. It encodes CASSSPGQGDEQYF.